Presented here are 26 T cell receptor beta chains from one specimen sequenced in a study of cytomegalovirus exposure and HLA in healthy donors. The assay was immunoSEQ multiplex PCR, and TCRdb's table has in-frame clones only and misses some. The sample shows over 110,000 clones, about 88% of them seen only once. The sequenced material came from PBMCs. The receptors derive from a young man in good health and CMV-seropositive.

V is TRBV6-1 and J is TRBJ1-1, with 7 bases that match TRBD1. CDR1 is MNHNS and CDR2 is SASEGT in the germline V gene. CDR3 length: 15 residues. V was clipped by 5 bases and J by 1 base; unmatched bases: 7. The CDR3 loop is CASSLLQGPNTEAFF. CDR3 sequence (DNA): TGTGCCAGCAGTCTACTACAGGGGCCGAACACTGAAGCTTTCTTT.

The chain joins TRBV4-2 to TRBJ2-3; TRBD2 aligns across 7 bases. This CDR3 contains 16 residues. Germline V CDR1 and CDR2: LGHNA, YNFKEQ. The trim removed 2 bases at V and 0 bases at J, leaving 5 bases unmatched. The CDR3, as DNA: TGTGCCAGCAGCCAAAATGGGGGGGGGAGCACAGATACGCAGTATTTT. Residues: CASSQNGGGSTDTQYF.

The CDR3 spells CASSRISSGANVLTF. CDR3 nucleotide sequence: TGTGCCAGCAGCCGAATTAGCTCTGGGGCCAACGTCCTGACTTTC. V gene TRBV14 combines with J gene TRBJ2-6; D remains ambiguous. The germline CDR1 and CDR2 sequences are SGHDN and FVKESK. The CDR3 sequence is 15 residues long. V was clipped by 4 bases and J by 0 bases, with 7 bases between them.

This rearrangement joins TRBV18 to TRBJ1-1; D is possibly TRBD1 (6 bases). This CDR3 has 13 residues. Germline-derived CDR1 and CDR2 are KGHSH and LQKENI. Trimming removed 3 bases from V and 11 bases from J, with 16 bases in between. This chain's CDR3 is CASSPSDTRGAFF. CDR3 nucleotides: TGTGCCAGCTCACCTTCGGATACTAGGGGGGCTTTCTTT.

J is TRBJ1-2 and V is TRBV7-9; 8 bases agree with TRBD1. The CDR3 is 14 residues long. Germline CDR1 and CDR2: SEHNR and FQNEAQ (reference sequence). The J segment lost 5 bases and the V segment lost 4 bases, leaving 6 bases of the junction unmatched. CDR3 protein: CASSSQGERYGYTF. The CDR3 DNA reads as TGTGCCAGCAGCTCACAGGGGGAACGGTATGGCTACACCTTC.

The V gene is TRBV27, the J gene TRBJ1-2; D not resolved. Trimming left V 5 bases short and J 2 bases short, with 15 bases between. CDR1 MNHEY and CDR2 SMNVEV come from the germline V gene (reference sequence). The CDR3 is made up of 15 amino acids. The CDR3 sequence: CASSPLATGNYGYTF. The CDR3 DNA reads TGTGCCAGCAGTCCGCTAGCGACGGGAAACTATGGCTACACCTTC.

V usage is TRBV5-5 and J usage is TRBJ1-5, with D possibly TRBD1 on 6 matching bases. The CDR3 covers 15 residues. V lost 4 bases to trimming and J lost 1 base, with 12 bases between them. Germline loops: CDR1 SGHKS, CDR2 YYEKEE (reference sequence). CDR3 region: CASSQQGISNQPQHF. DNA for the CDR3: TGTGCCAGCAGCCAACAGGGAATCAGCAATCAGCCCCAGCATTTT. Using reference TRBV5-5 and TRBJ1-5 for the parts outside the CDR3, the full variable domain is DAGVTQSPTHLIKTRGQQVTLRCSPISGHKSVSWYQQVLGQGPQFIFQYYEKEERGRGNFPDRFSARQFPNYSSELNVNALLLGDSALYLCASSQQGISNQPQHFGDGTRLSIL.

The DNA for the CDR3 is TGTGCCAGCAGCGCAGGGGGGAACAGGGCGATTGGAGAGACCCAGTACTTC. This gives the protein CASSAGGNRAIGETQYF. The chain recombines TRBV7-6 with TRBJ2-5, with a possible D match to TRBD1 (7 bases). The CDR3 extends over 17 amino acids. V lost 5 bases to trimming and J lost 4 bases, with 23 bases between them. CDR1 and CDR2 from the germline V gene are SGHVS and FNYEAQ.

The chain recombines TRBV29-1 with TRBJ2-1, with 7 bases lining up with TRBD2. Germline-derived CDR1 and CDR2 are SQVTM and ANQGSEA. The CDR3 spans 18 residues. The CDR3 spells CSVRGLAERSFSYNEQFF. CDR3 DNA: TGCAGTGTGAGGGGCCTAGCGGAGAGGTCCTTCTCCTACAATGAGCAGTTCTTC.

This chain uses TRBV4-2 with TRBJ2-7; the D gene is possibly TRBD2 (5 bases). The V end lost 4 bases, the J end lost 3 bases, and 16 bases lay between the germline ends. CDR1 and CDR2 from the germline V gene are LGHNA and YNFKEQ. The CDR3 has 15 amino acids. CDR3 protein: CASSPSPGLNYEQYF. The CDR3 nucleotides are TGTGCCAGCAGCCCGAGCCCCGGACTTAACTACGAGCAGTACTTC.

The chain recombines TRBV6-1 with TRBJ1-2, with TRBD1 identical over 8 bases. Germline CDR1 MNHNS, CDR2 SASEGT. This CDR3 spans 14 amino acids. Losses at the gene ends were 1 base for V and 8 bases for J; bases not matched to a gene: 6. The CDR3 loop reads CASSEGTGIGGYTF. The DNA for the CDR3 is TGTGCCAGCAGTGAAGGGACAGGGATCGGGGGCTACACCTTC.

J is TRBJ2-3 and V is TRBV28, with no clear D. CDR3 length: 13 residues. Per germline, CDR1 MDHEN and CDR2 SYDVKM. The V end lost 3 bases, the J end lost 2 bases, and 6 bases lay between the germline ends. The CDR3 reads CASSFGYTDTQYF. The CDR3 region has the DNA TGTGCCAGCAGTTTCGGGTACACAGATACGCAGTATTTT. The variable domain in full, completed from reference TRBV28 and TRBJ2-3, reads DVKVTQSSRYLVKRTGEKVFLECVQDMDHENMFWYRQDPGLGLRLIYFSYDVKMKEKGDIPEGYSVSREKKERFSLILESASTNQTSMYLCASSFGYTDTQYFGPGTRLTVL.

J is TRBJ2-7 and V is TRBV2, with D perhaps matching TRBD2 (6 bases). This CDR3 region has 13 residues. The germline V gene encodes CDR1 SNHLY and CDR2 FYNNEI. Between the trimmed V and J ends, which lost 6 bases and 2 bases, there was a span of 11 bases. CDR3 residues: CASRGGITYEQYF. CDR3 in DNA: TGTGCCAGCAGAGGAGGGATCACCTACGAGCAGTACTTC. The whole variable domain, remainder taken from reference TRBV2 and TRBJ2-7, is EPEVTQTPSHQVTQMGQEVILRCVPISNHLYFYWYRQILGQKVEFLVSFYNNEISEKSEIFDDQFSVERPDGSNFTLKIRSTKLEDSAMYFCASRGGITYEQYFGPGTRLTVT.

The rearrangement joins TRBV7-9 to TRBJ1-1; 7 bases are shared with TRBD1. Trimming at V came to 0 bases and at J to 1 base, leaving 2 bases not matched to a gene. The CDR3 sequence is 15 residues long. The V gene's germline CDR1 is SEHNR and CDR2 FQNEAQ (reference sequence). The CDR3 sequence: CASSLAEGANTEAFF. The CDR3 nucleotides read TGTGCCAGCAGCTTAGCCGAGGGGGCGAACACTGAAGCTTTCTTT.

The J gene is TRBJ1-5, the V gene TRBV28; 11 nucleotides line up with TRBD1. With V trimmed by 6 bases and J by 4 bases, 17 bases remained unmatched. The CDR3 length is 19 residues. Germline CDR1 MDHEN, CDR2 SYDVKM. The CDR3 DNA follows: TGTGCCAGCAGGCGGAGACCTTGGACAGGGGGCCGGTCGAATCAGCCCCAGCATTTT. It yields the protein CASRRRPWTGGRSNQPQHF. Looking up the rest from reference TRBV28 and TRBJ1-5 gives the full variable domain: DVKVTQSSRYLVKRTGEKVFLECVQDMDHENMFWYRQDPGLGLRLIYFSYDVKMKEKGDIPEGYSVSREKKERFSLILESASTNQTSMYLCASRRRPWTGGRSNQPQHFGDGTRLSIL.

By proportion, this clone is medium-sized. The gene calls are TRBV6-1 and TRBJ2-1; 9 nucleotides agree with TRBD2. V was clipped by 5 bases and J by 8 bases; unmatched bases: 10. This CDR3 contains 15 residues. Germline CDR1 MNHNS, CDR2 SASEGT. As DNA, the CDR3 is TGTGCCAGCAGTTTAGGCAATAGCGGGAGTGATGAGCAGTTCTTC. Translated: CASSLGNSGSDEQFF.

J is TRBJ2-3 and V is TRBV30, with 14 bases fitting TRBD2. Trimming took 5 bases from V and 2 from J; bases not matched to a gene: 9. The germline V gene encodes CDR1 GTSNPN and CDR2 SVGIG (reference sequence). The CDR3 length is 17 residues. CDR3 sequence: CAWRTSGRRRFTDTQYF. As DNA, the CDR3 is TGTGCCTGGCGGACTAGCGGGAGGCGCCGGTTCACAGATACGCAGTATTTT.

This chain links TRBV2 with TRBJ1-4; 10 bases map to TRBD1. V trimming: 7 bases; J trimming: 7 bases; junction bases outside the gene matches: 6. Germline CDR1 is SNHLY and CDR2 is FYNNEI. The CDR3 has 14 amino acids. Here the CDR3 reads CASKETGGGEKLFF. For the CDR3, the DNA is TGTGCCAGCAAAGAGACAGGGGGCGGTGAAAAACTGTTTTTT.

The genes are TRBV18 and TRBJ1-2, with a tentative D call TRBD1 (6 bases). CDR1 KGHSH and CDR2 LQKENI come from the germline V gene. Trimming pared 2 bases from V and 5 bases from J, leaving 15 bases between. The CDR3 spans 15 residues. The CDR3 nucleotides read TGTGCCAGCTCACCAAATCCGGACAGACCTTATGGCTACACCTTC. Its translation is CASSPNPDRPYGYTF.

The J gene is TRBJ1-3, the V gene TRBV5-8; no reliable D call. CDR1 SGHTS and CDR2 YDEGEE come from the germline V gene. The CDR3 has 17 residues. V lost 0 bases and J lost 0, with 13 bases in between. CDR3 region: CASSLVGGQVSGNTIYF. The CDR3 DNA follows: TGTGCCAGCAGCTTGGTGGGTGGTCAGGTCTCTGGAAACACCATATATTTT.

The chain is built from TRBV11-2 and TRBJ2-7, with 14 bases fitting TRBD2. Losses at the gene ends were 5 bases for V and 5 bases for J; bases not matched to a gene: 8. The CDR3 is made up of 16 amino acids. Germline assignment: CDR1 SGHAT and CDR2 FQNNGV. The CDR3 protein is CASSPGTSGRYHEQYF. CDR3 sequence (DNA): TGTGCCAGCAGCCCTGGGACTAGCGGGAGATATCACGAGCAGTACTTC.

This clone showed up just a few times. The CDR3 region is CASSKHRDRGIYGANVLTF. The CDR3, as DNA: TGTGCCAGCAGTAAACACCGGGACAGGGGGATTTATGGGGCCAACGTCCTGACTTTC. The V call is TRBV27, the J call TRBJ2-6; 11 nucleotides agree with TRBD1. CDR1 and CDR2 from the germline V gene are MNHEY and SMNVEV (reference sequence). V gave up 5 bases and J gave up 3 bases; unmatched junction bases: 12. The CDR3 spans 19 residues.

This clone was recorded once. The chain links TRBV12-5 to TRBJ1-2; possible D gene TRBD1, 5 bases. V was trimmed by 6 bases and J by 4 bases, leaving 18 bases between them. Germline V gene sequence: CDR1 LGHNT, CDR2 FRNRAP. This CDR3 comprises 15 residues. CDR3 protein: CASGSQYQTGYGYTF. The CDR3 DNA sequence: TGTGCTAGTGGATCTCAGTACCAAACAGGCTATGGCTACACCTTC.

V gene TRBV11-1 combines with J gene TRBJ1-4; TRBD1 might be the D (5 bases). The CDR3 has 15 residues. V lost 5 bases to trimming and J lost 6 bases, with 16 bases between them. The germline gives CDR1 SGHAT, CDR2 FQDESV (reference sequence). The CDR3, as DNA: TGTGCCAGCAGCAAAGGACCCGCGGGGGATGAAAAACTGTTTTTT. It encodes CASSKGPAGDEKLFF.

This clone showed up just once. This rearrangement joins TRBV30 to TRBJ2-7; 9 bases match TRBD1. The CDR3 sequence is 12 residues long. CDR1 and CDR2 (germline): GTSNPN, SVGIG (reference sequence). Trimming took 7 bases from V and 6 from J; bases not matched to a gene: 7. This chain's CDR3 is CAFRDRALEQYF. CDR3 in DNA: TGTGCCTTCCGGGACAGGGCACTCGAGCAGTACTTC.

This clone was found once. The chain has TRBV14 and TRBJ2-1; D gene ambiguous. The CDR3 extends over 13 amino acids. Trimming took off 2 bases at V and 4 bases at J, with 6 bases between the two ends. Germline values: CDR1 SGHDN, CDR2 FVKESK. The CDR3 DNA is TGTGCCAGCAGCCAACCTACTTACAATGAGCAGTTCTTC. Amino acids: CASSQPTYNEQFF.